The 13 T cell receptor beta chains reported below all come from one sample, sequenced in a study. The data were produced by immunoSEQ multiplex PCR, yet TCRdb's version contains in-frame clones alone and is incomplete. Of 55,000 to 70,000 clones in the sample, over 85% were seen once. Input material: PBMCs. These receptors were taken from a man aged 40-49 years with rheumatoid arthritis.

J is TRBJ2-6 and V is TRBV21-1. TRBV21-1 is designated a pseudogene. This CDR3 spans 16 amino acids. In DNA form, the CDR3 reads TGTGCCAGCAGCTGGGGACGGTGCTCCGGGGCCAACGTCCTGACTTTC. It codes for CASSWGRCSGANVLTF.

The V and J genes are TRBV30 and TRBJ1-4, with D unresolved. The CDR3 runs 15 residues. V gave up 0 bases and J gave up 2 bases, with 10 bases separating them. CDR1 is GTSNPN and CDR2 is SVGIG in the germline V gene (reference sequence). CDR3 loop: CAWSVRLGTNEKLFF. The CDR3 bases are TGTGCCTGGAGTGTTCGACTGGGGACTAATGAAAAACTGTTTTTT.

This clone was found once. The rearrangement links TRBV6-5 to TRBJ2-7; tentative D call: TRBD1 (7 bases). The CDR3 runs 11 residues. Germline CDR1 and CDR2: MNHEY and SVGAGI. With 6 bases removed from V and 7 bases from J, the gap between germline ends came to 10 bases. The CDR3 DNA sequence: TGTGCCAGCAGGACAGGGAGGGAGCAGTACTTC. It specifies CASRTGREQYF.

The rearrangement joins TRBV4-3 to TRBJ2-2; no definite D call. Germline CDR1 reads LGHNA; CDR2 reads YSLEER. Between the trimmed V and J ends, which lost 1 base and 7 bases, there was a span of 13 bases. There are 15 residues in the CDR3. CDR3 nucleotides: TGCGCCAGCAGCCAAGTCGCCAGATCCGTCGGGGAGCTGTTTTTT. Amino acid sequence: CASSQVARSVGELFF.

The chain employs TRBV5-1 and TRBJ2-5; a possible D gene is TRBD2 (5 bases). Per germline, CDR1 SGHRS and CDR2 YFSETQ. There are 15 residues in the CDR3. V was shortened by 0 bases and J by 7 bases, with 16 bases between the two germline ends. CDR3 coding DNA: TGCGCCAGCAGCTTGGATCGGGGAGCAGCGTGGACCCAGTACTTC. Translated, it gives CASSLDRGAAWTQYF.

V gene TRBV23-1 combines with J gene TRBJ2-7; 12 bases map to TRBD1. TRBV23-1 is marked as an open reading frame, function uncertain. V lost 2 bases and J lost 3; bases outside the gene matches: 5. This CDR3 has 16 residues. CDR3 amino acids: CASSQTGTGGRYEQYF. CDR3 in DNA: TGCGCCAGCAGTCAAACCGGGACAGGGGGCCGCTACGAGCAGTACTTC.

The CDR3 region has the DNA TGTGCCAGTAGTGTCCATGCGAACACCGGGGAGCTGTTTTTT. Translating gives CASSVHANTGELFF. The chain recombines TRBV19 with TRBJ2-2; D is unresolved. Per germline, CDR1 LNHDA and CDR2 SQIVND (reference sequence). V shed 5 bases and J shed 0 bases, with 7 bases lying between them. This CDR3 spans 14 amino acids.

The CDR3 is CASSSHPGGYEQYF. As DNA, the CDR3 is TGTGCCAGCAGCTCACACCCGGGGGGGTACGAGCAGTACTTC. This rearrangement joins TRBV7-6 to TRBJ2-7; 8 bases map to TRBD2. Losses at the gene ends were 4 bases for V and 4 bases for J; bases not matched to a gene: 6. CDR1 is SGHVS and CDR2 is FNYEAQ in the germline V gene. This CDR3 region has 14 residues.

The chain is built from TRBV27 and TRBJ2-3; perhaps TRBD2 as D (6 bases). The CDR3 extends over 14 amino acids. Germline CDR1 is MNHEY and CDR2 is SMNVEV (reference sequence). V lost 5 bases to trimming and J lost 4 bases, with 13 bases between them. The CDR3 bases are TGTGCCAGCAGTGCTCGACTAGGACCAGATACGCAGTATTTT. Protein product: CASSARLGPDTQYF.

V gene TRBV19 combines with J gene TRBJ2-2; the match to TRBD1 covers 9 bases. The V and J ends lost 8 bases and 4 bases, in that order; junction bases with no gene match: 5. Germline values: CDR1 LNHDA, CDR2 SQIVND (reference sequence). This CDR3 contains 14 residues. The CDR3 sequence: CASLDRGGTGELFF. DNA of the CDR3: TGTGCCAGTTTGGACAGGGGAGGCACCGGGGAGCTGTTTTTT.

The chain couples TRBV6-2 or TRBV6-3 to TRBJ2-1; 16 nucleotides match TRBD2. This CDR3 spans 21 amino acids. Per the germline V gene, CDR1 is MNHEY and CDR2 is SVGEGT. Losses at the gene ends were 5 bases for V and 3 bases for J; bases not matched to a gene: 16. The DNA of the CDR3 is TGTGCCAGCAGTACGGTCCCGGGACTAGCGGGAGGGCCGAAGTTCTACAATGAGCAGTTCTTC. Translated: CASSTVPGLAGGPKFYNEQFF.

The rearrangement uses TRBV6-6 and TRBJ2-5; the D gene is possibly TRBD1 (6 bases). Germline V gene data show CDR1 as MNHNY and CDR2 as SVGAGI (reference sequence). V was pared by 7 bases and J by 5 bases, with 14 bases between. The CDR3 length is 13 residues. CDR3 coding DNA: TGTGCCAGCAATCACCAGGGGCCGGAGACCCAGTACTTC. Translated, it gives CASNHQGPETQYF.

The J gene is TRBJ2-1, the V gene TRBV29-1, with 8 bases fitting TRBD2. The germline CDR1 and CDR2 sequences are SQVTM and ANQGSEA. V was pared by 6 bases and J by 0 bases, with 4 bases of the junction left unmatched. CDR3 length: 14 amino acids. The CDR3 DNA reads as TGCAGCGTGATTAGCGGGGTCTCCTACAATGAGCAGTTCTTC. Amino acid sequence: CSVISGVSYNEQFF.